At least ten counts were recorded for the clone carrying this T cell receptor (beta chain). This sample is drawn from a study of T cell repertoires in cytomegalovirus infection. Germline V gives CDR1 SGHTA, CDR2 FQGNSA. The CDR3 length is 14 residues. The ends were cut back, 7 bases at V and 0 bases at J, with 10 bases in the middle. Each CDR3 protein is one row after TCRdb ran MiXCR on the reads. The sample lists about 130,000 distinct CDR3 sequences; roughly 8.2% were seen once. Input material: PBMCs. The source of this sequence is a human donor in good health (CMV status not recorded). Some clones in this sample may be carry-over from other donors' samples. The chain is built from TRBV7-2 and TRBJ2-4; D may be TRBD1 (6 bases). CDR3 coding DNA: TGTGCCAGCACAGGGGACGAAGCCAAAAACATTCAGTACTTC. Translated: CASTGDEAKNIQYF.